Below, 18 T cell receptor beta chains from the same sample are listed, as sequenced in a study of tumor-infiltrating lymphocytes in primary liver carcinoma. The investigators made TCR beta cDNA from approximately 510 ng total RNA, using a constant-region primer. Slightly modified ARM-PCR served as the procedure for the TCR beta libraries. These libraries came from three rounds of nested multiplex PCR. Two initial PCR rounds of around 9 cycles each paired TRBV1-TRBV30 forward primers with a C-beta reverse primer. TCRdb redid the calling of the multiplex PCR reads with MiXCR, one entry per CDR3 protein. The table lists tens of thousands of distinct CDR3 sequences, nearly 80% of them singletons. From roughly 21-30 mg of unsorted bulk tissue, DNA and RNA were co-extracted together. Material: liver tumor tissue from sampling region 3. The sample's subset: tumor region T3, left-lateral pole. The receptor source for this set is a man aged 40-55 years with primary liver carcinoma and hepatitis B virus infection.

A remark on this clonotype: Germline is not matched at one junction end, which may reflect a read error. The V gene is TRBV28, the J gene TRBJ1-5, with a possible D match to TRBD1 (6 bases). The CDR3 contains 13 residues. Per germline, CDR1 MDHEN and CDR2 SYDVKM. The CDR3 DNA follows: TGTGTCAGCGCGTCAGGGGGCAATCAGCCCCAGCATTTT. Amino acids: CVSASGGNQPQHF.

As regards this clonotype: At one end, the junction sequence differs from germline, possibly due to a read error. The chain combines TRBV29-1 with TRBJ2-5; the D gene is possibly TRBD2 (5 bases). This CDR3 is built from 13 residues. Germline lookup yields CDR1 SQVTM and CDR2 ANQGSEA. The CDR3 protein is CNGLTQRMETQYF. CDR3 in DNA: TGTAACGGACTCACCCAGAGGATGGAGACCCAGTACTTC.

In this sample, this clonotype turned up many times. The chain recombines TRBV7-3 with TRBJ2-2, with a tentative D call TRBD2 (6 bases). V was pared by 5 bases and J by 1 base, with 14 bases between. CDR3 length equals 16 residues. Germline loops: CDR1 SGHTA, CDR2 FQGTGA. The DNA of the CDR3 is TGTGCCAGCAGCCCTACGGGGACTGAGAACACCGGGGAGCTGTTTTTT. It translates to CASSPTGTENTGELFF. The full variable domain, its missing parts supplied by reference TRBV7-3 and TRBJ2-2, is GAGVSQTPSNKVTEKGKYVELRCDPISGHTALYWYRQSLGQGPEFLIYFQGTGAADDSGLPNDRFFAVRPEGSVSTLKIQRTERGDSAVYLCASSPTGTENTGELFFGEGSRLTVL.

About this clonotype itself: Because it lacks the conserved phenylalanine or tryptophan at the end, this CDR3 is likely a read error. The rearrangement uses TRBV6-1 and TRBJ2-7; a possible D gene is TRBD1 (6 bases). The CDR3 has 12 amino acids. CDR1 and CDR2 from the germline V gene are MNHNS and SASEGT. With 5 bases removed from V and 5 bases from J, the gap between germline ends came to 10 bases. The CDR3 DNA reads TGTGCCAGCAGTCAACAGGGACACGAGCAGTACCTC. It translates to CASSQQGHEQYL.

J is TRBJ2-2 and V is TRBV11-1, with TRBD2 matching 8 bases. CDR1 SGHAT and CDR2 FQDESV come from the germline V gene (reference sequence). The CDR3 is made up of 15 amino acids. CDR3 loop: CDSSLAGLPPGELFF. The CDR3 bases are TGTGACAGTAGCTTAGCGGGACTTCCTCCCGGGGAGCTGTTTTTT.

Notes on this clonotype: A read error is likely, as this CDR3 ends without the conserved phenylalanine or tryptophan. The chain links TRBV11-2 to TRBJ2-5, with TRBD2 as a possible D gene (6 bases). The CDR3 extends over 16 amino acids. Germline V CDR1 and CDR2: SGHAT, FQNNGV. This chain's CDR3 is CASSQTPGGVKEIQYI. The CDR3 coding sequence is TGTGCCAGCAGCCAAACACCTGGCGGGGTGAAAGAGATCCAGTACATC.

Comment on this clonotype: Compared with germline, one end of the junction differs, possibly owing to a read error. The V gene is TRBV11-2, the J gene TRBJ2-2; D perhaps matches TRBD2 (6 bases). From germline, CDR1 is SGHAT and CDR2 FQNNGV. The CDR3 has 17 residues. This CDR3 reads CVSSLALGRANTGELFF. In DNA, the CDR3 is TGTGTCAGCAGCCTAGCGTTAGGAAGGGCGAACACCGGGGAGCTGTTTTTT.

The CDR3 DNA reads as TGTGCCATCAGGGAACAGAAGGGCACTGAAGCTTTCTTT. This encodes CAIREQKGTEAFF. The chain joins TRBV10-3 to TRBJ1-1; no definite D call. This CDR3 spans 13 amino acids. CDR1 is ENHRY and CDR2 is SYGVKD in the germline V gene. V shed 6 bases and J shed 4 bases, with 12 bases lying between them.

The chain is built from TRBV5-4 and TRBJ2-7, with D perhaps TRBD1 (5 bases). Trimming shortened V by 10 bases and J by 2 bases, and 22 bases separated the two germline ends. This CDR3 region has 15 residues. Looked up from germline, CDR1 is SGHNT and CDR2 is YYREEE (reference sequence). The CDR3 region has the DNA TGTGCCGGCAACCCTGGACAAGCCGAGACCTACGAGCAGTACTTC. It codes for CAGNPGQAETYEQYF.

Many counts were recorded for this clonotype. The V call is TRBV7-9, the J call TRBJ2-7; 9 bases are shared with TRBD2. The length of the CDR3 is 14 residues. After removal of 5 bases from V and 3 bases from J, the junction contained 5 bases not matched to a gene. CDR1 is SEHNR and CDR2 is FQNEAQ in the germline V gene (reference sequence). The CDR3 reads CASSRTSEYYEQYF. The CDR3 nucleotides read TGTGCCAGCAGCCGGACTAGCGAGTACTACGAGCAGTACTTC.

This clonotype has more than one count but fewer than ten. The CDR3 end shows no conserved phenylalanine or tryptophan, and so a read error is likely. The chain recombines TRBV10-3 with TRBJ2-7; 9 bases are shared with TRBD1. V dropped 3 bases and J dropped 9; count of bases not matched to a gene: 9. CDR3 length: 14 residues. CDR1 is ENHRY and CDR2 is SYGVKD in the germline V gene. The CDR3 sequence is CAISDNGQGMRQYL. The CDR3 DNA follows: TGTGCCATCAGTGATAATGGACAGGGGATGAGGCAGTACCTC.

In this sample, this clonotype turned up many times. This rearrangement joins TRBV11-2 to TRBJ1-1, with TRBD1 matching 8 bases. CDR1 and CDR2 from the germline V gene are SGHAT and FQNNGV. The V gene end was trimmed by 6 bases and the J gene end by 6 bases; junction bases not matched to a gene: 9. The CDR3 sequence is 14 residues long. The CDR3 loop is CASRYTGGRAEAFF. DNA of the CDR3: TGTGCCAGCAGATATACAGGGGGGAGGGCTGAAGCTTTCTTT.

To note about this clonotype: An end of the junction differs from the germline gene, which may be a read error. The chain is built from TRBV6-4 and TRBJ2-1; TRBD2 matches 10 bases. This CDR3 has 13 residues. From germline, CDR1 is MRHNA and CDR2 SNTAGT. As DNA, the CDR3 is TGTACCAGCTGCGTGACTAGCGGGAATGAGCAGTTCTTC. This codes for CTSCVTSGNEQFF.

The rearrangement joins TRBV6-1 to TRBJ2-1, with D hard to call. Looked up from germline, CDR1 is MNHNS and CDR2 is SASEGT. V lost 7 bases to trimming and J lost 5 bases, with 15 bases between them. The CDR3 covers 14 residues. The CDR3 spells CASTGSFNNNEQFF. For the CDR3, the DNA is TGTGCCAGCACTGGATCCTTCAACAACAATGAGCAGTTCTTC.

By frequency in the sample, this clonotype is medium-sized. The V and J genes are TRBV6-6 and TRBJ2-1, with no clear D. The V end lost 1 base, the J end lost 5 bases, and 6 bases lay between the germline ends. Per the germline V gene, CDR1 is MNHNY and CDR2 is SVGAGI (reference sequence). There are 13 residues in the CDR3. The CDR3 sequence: CASSYFRDNEQFF. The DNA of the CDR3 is TGTGCCAGCAGTTACTTCAGAGACAATGAGCAGTTCTTC.

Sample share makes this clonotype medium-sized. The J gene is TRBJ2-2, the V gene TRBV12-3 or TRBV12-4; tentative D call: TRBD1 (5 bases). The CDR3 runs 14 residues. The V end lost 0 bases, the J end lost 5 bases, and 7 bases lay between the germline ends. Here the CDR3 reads CASSLAQGTGELFF. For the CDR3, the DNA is TGTGCCAGCAGTTTAGCGCAGGGAACCGGGGAGCTGTTTTTT.

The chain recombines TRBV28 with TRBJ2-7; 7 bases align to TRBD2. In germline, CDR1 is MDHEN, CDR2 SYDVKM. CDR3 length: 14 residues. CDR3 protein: CVSSLLAGDYEQYV. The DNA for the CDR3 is TGTGTCAGCAGTTTATTGGCGGGGGACTACGAGCAGTACGTC.

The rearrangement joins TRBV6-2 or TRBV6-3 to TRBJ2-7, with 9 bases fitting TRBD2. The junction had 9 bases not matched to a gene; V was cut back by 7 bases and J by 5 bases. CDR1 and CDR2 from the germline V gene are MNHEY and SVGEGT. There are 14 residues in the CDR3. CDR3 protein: CASKEASGMDEQYF. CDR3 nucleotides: TGTGCCAGCAAAGAAGCTAGCGGGATGGACGAGCAGTACTTC.